Sequencing of this T cell receptor (beta chain) was carried out in a study of T-cell memory formation after mild COVID-19. Points from the study as a whole: Later expanders leaned CD4+, whereas day 15 to 85 contracting clones were balanced CD4/CD8. CD4+ contracting clones lay mainly in CM and EM, CD8+ ones in EMRA.

Worth noting for this clonotype: Its antigen is unknown.

From the 5' RACE reads, TCRdb called clonotypes with MiXCR, one entry per CDR3 protein. Among 250,000 to 350,000 distinct CDR3 sequences listed, roughly 15% were seen once. The TCR comes from a man younger than 35 who had mild COVID-19 (a few samples of this study predate the infection). Cell type and time point are not known. The source material was PBMCs or a T cell subset sorted from them (not recorded which).

The CDR3 nucleotides are TGCGCCAGCAGCTTGCCGGACAGGGCGGATACGCAGTATTTT. This gives the protein CASSLPDRADTQYF. This chain links TRBV5-1 with TRBJ2-3; 8 positions agree with TRBD1. The germline gives CDR1 SGHRS, CDR2 YFSETQ. V lost 1 base to trimming and J lost 6 bases; unmatched junction nucleotides: 4. The CDR3 runs to 14 residues.